These 27 T cell receptor beta chains originate from one sample sequenced in a study of blood T cell repertoires in COVID-19. Using immunoSEQ multiplex PCR, the repertoire was profiled, and TCRdb retains in-frame clones only, with some absent. The table has about 300,000 clones, about 90% seen once. The sequencing sample was made of PBMCs or T cells enriched from blood (not recorded which). All receptors come from a woman aged 45 to 65 who had been exposed to COVID-19.

The DNA of the CDR3 is TGCGCCAGCAGCCCAGGGAGGGCGGGGGACCGCTCCTATAATTCACCCCTCCACTTT. Protein sequence: CASSPGRAGDRSYNSPLHF. The chain combines TRBV4-1 with TRBJ1-6; a possible D gene is TRBD1 (5 bases). Germline V gene lookup returns CDR1 MGHRA and CDR2 YSYEKL. The V end lost 4 bases, the J end lost 0 bases, and 19 bases lay between the germline ends. The CDR3 sequence is 19 residues long.

The chain is built from TRBV29-1 and TRBJ1-2; D remains unclear. V was clipped by 4 bases and J by 0 bases, with 9 bases between them. This CDR3 spans 13 amino acids. Germline V gene data show CDR1 as SQVTM and CDR2 as ANQGSEA. The CDR3 nucleotides are TGCAGCGTTGGAGACGGAGCTAACTATGGCTACACCTTC. Amino acids: CSVGDGANYGYTF.

The V call is TRBV6-5, the J call TRBJ1-3; D gene ambiguous. Trimming cost V 10 bases and J 0 bases, with 13 bases left between them. The CDR3 sequence is 14 residues long. Germline CDR1 is MNHEY and CDR2 is SVGAGI. CDR3 amino acids: CATTGYDSGNTIYF. In DNA, the CDR3 is TGTGCCACCACGGGGTACGACTCTGGAAACACCATATATTTT.

The chain employs TRBV25-1 and TRBJ2-7; 10 nucleotides match TRBD1. Germline V gives CDR1 MGHDK, CDR2 SYGVNS. CDR3 length: 15 residues. Losses at the gene ends were 3 bases for V and 3 bases for J; bases not matched to a gene: 5. CDR3 nucleotide sequence: TGTGCCAGCAGTGATTACGGACAGGGGGGCTACGAGCAGTACTTC. It specifies CASSDYGQGGYEQYF.

V and J are TRBV11-2 and TRBJ1-4; D may be TRBD1 (6 bases). Germline CDR1 is SGHAT and CDR2 is FQNNGV. The CDR3 is 16 amino acids. The V and J ends lost 1 base and 4 bases respectively, with 13 bases between them. In DNA form, the CDR3 reads TGTGCCAGCAGCTTAGGCTGGACAGATCATAATGAAAAACTGTTTTTT. Translated, it gives CASSLGWTDHNEKLFF.

The genes are TRBV24-1 and TRBJ2-2; TRBD1 matches 9 bases. This CDR3 is built from 14 residues. Trimming at V came to 6 bases and at J to 5 bases, leaving 3 bases not matched to a gene. Germline CDR1 is KGHDR and CDR2 is SFDVKD. In DNA, the CDR3 is TGTGCCACCAGTCGGACAGGGGAAACCGGGGAGCTGTTTTTT. It encodes CATSRTGETGELFF.

The chain couples TRBV28 to TRBJ1-5, with unresolved D. Germline loops: CDR1 MDHEN, CDR2 SYDVKM. The CDR3 covers 14 residues. Trimming left V 4 bases short and J 3 bases short, with 10 bases between. The CDR3 sequence is CASSSPAFNQPQHF. CDR3 nucleotides: TGTGCCAGCAGTTCGCCTGCGTTCAATCAGCCCCAGCATTTT.

The chain uses TRBV6-5 and TRBJ1-6; 7 bases line up with TRBD1. The J segment lost 9 bases and the V segment lost 6 bases, leaving 8 bases of the junction unmatched. The germline V gene encodes CDR1 MNHEY and CDR2 SVGAGI. The CDR3 loop spans 14 amino acids. CDR3 coding DNA: TGTGCCAGCAGCGGACAGGTGATGGGTTCACCCCTCCACTTT. Translating gives CASSGQVMGSPLHF.

The V and J genes are TRBV6-4 and TRBJ2-6; maybe TRBD1 (5 bases). Germline CDR1 reads MRHNA; CDR2 reads SNTAGT. V dropped 2 bases and J dropped 4 bases, with 27 bases sitting between them. CDR3 size: 21 residues. The CDR3 spells CASSDESILSLNKGGANVLTF. In DNA form, the CDR3 reads TGTGCCAGCAGTGACGAGAGTATTTTGTCTCTTAACAAGGGGGGGGCCAACGTCCTGACTTTC.

This chain joins TRBV28 and TRBJ1-1; D gene ambiguous. This CDR3 contains 11 residues. V shed 6 bases and J shed 8 bases, with 10 bases lying between them. Germline V lookup: CDR1 MDHEN, CDR2 SYDVKM. CDR3 nucleotides: TGTGCCAGCAGGAGGTTTCGCGAAGCTTTCTTT. Encoded protein: CASRRFREAFF. Full variable domain (missing parts from reference TRBV28 and TRBJ1-1): DVKVTQSSRYLVKRTGEKVFLECVQDMDHENMFWYRQDPGLGLRLIYFSYDVKMKEKGDIPEGYSVSREKKERFSLILESASTNQTSMYLCASRRFREAFFGQGTRLTVV.

This chain uses TRBV27 with TRBJ2-7, with 11 bases aligning to TRBD2. The ends lost 2 bases at V and 3 bases at J; junction bases unmatched: 6. The CDR3 runs 16 residues. The V gene's germline CDR1 is MNHEY and CDR2 SMNVEV (reference sequence). This CDR3 reads CASSLGTSGMFYEQYF. The CDR3 DNA is TGTGCCAGCAGTTTAGGGACTAGCGGAATGTTCTACGAGCAGTACTTC.

The genes are TRBV2 and TRBJ2-1, with D hard to call. This CDR3 region has 15 residues. V lost 6 bases and J lost 8, with 20 bases in between. The germline V gene has CDR1 SNHLY and CDR2 FYNNEI. The DNA of the CDR3 is TGTGCCAGCAGCGGGTTGAAGTTAGATCGCCATGAGCAGTTCTTC. It codes for CASSGLKLDRHEQFF.

The rearrangement uses TRBV14 and TRBJ2-5; D is unclear. Germline CDR1 SGHDN, CDR2 FVKESK. The CDR3 is 17 amino acids. Trimming left V 3 bases short and J 1 base short, with 18 bases between. The CDR3: CASSHPPRWASQETQYF. In DNA form, the CDR3 reads TGTGCCAGCAGCCATCCCCCTCGGTGGGCTTCCCAAGAGACCCAGTACTTC.

This chain joins TRBV27 and TRBJ1-2; 10 nucleotides line up with TRBD1. Germline CDR1 is MNHEY and CDR2 is SMNVEV (reference sequence). Trimming took 5 bases from V and 3 from J; bases not matched to a gene: 3. The CDR3 is made up of 14 amino acids. The CDR3 DNA sequence: TGTGCCAGCAGTAAGACAGGGGGCGACTATGGCTACACCTTC. Translation: CASSKTGGDYGYTF.

This rearrangement joins TRBV6-2 or TRBV6-3 to TRBJ2-2; D might be TRBD2 (5 bases). Germline assignment: CDR1 MNHEY and CDR2 SVGEGT. V lost 3 bases and J 6 bases, leaving 26 bases between the germline ends. This CDR3 has 19 residues. The CDR3: CASSYQLTGRVPLPGELFF. The CDR3 DNA follows: TGTGCCAGCAGTTATCAGTTGACGGGAAGAGTTCCTTTGCCCGGGGAGCTGTTTTTT.

The rearrangement links TRBV27 to TRBJ1-5, with D possibly matching TRBD1 (5 bases). With 5 bases removed from V and 1 base from J, the gap between germline ends came to 15 bases. Per the germline V gene, CDR1 is MNHEY and CDR2 is SMNVEV (reference sequence). CDR3 size: 16 residues. The CDR3, as DNA: TGTGCCAGCAGTCCTCTCGGGGGGGGGAGCAATCAGCCCCAGCATTTT. Translation gives CASSPLGGGSNQPQHF.

This clone appeared a single time. For the CDR3, the DNA is TGTGCCAGCTTAAAGAACCCAGGGGTCGGCACAGATACGCAGTATTTT. It codes for CASLKNPGVGTDTQYF. This rearrangement joins TRBV27 to TRBJ2-3; maybe TRBD1 (6 bases). V was clipped by 8 bases and J by 1 base, with 19 bases between them. CDR1 MNHEY and CDR2 SMNVEV come from the germline V gene (reference sequence). CDR3 length: 16 residues.

The chain joins TRBV1 to TRBJ1-2; TRBD1 is the table's D call, not checked against the DNA. TRBV1 is marked as a pseudogene. This CDR3 is 19 amino acids long. CDR3 region: CTSSQGEAGQGMCSYGYTF. The DNA of the CDR3 is TGCACCAGCAGCCAAGGGGAAGCGGGACAGGGGATGTGTAGCTATGGCTACACCTTC.

J is TRBJ2-5 and V is TRBV5-4, with 10 bases matching TRBD1. V lost 2 bases to trimming and J lost 4 bases; unmatched junction nucleotides: 5. The CDR3 extends over 15 amino acids. Germline lookup yields CDR1 SGHNT and CDR2 YYREEE (reference sequence). CDR3: CASSFWTGGRETQYF. CDR3 DNA sequence: TGTGCCAGCAGCTTCTGGACAGGGGGACGAGAGACCCAGTACTTC.

The rearrangement links TRBV7-9 to TRBJ2-2; D is possibly TRBD1 (6 bases). Trimming took off 5 bases at V and 2 bases at J, with 18 bases between the two ends. This CDR3 spans 17 amino acids. CDR1 SEHNR and CDR2 FQNEAQ come from the germline V gene (reference sequence). CDR3 region: CASSPPLWDTNTGELFF. The CDR3, as DNA: TGTGCCAGCAGCCCCCCCCTTTGGGACACAAACACCGGGGAGCTGTTTTTT.

The V call is TRBV27, the J call TRBJ2-1, with 9 bases lining up with TRBD1. Germline trimming cut 0 bases from V and 3 bases from J; bases unmatched to any gene: 3. The CDR3 spans 16 residues. Germline assignment: CDR1 MNHEY and CDR2 SMNVEV (reference sequence). CDR3 loop: CASSLSWDRVYNEQFF. CDR3 DNA: TGTGCCAGCAGTTTATCGTGGGACAGGGTCTACAATGAGCAGTTCTTC.

V usage is TRBV6-4 and J usage is TRBJ1-4; D perhaps matches TRBD1 (5 bases). V was clipped by 4 bases and J by 12 bases, with 27 bases between them. Germline values: CDR1 MRHNA, CDR2 SNTAGT. CDR3 length equals 17 residues. The CDR3: CASSAPGRSFGFAELFF. The CDR3 DNA is TGTGCCAGCAGTGCCCCAGGGCGATCGTTTGGATTTGCGGAACTGTTTTTT.

The gene calls are TRBV15 and TRBJ2-4; TRBD2 matches 10 bases. After removal of 5 bases from V and 7 bases from J, the junction contained 5 bases not matched to a gene. From germline, CDR1 is LNHNV and CDR2 YYDKDF (reference sequence). This CDR3 spans 14 amino acids. Written as DNA, the CDR3 is TGTGCCACCAGCTCTAGCGGGGGTATTAACATTCAGTACTTC. It translates to CATSSSGGINIQYF.

J is TRBJ1-1 and V is TRBV28, with D possibly TRBD1 on 6 matching bases. The length of the CDR3 is 16 residues. CDR1 is MDHEN, CDR2 SYDVKM, per germline. V lost 6 bases and J lost 3, with 20 bases in between. CDR3: CASRPPPRGFYTEAFF. The CDR3 DNA sequence: TGTGCCAGCAGGCCACCTCCCAGGGGTTTTTACACTGAAGCTTTCTTT.

CDR3 sequence: CASSPDRGKGQYF. For the CDR3, the DNA is TGTGCCAGCAGTCCAGACAGGGGTAAAGGTCAGTACTTC. The chain has TRBV2 and TRBJ2-7; 8 bases map to TRBD1. CDR3 length: 13 amino acids. CDR1 is SNHLY, CDR2 FYNNEI, per germline. The trim removed 5 bases at V and 10 bases at J, leaving 10 bases unmatched.

The V and J genes are TRBV2 and TRBJ1-2; D not resolved. The V and J ends lost 4 bases and 4 bases respectively, with 13 bases between them. The CDR3 loop spans 14 amino acids. Germline V gene sequence: CDR1 SNHLY, CDR2 FYNNEI. CDR3 amino acids: CASSVQTLIYGYTF. In nucleotides, the CDR3 is TGTGCCAGCAGTGTACAGACCCTAATCTATGGCTACACCTTC.

This clone was seen a handful of times. The chain joins TRBV5-1 to TRBJ1-2, with no clear D. The CDR3 covers 16 residues. The ends were cut back, 1 base at V and 8 bases at J, with 21 bases in the middle. CDR1 and CDR2 from the germline V gene are SGHRS and YFSETQ. The CDR3 DNA follows: TGCGCCAGCAGCTTGTTAACTACCGACTTAGGAAGCGGCTACACCTTC. Translated: CASSLLTTDLGSGYTF.